This is a list of T cell receptor beta chains from one sample in a study of T cells in Graves' hyperthyroidism and ophthalmopathy. TCRdb fed the multiplex PCR reads into MiXCR, producing one record per CDR3 protein. In the table there are 500,000 to 800,000 distinct CDR3 sequences, less than 45% of which are singletons. Material for sequencing was peripheral blood or thyroid tissue (not recorded which). The origin of the receptors is an adult man with Graves' disease, either hyperthyroidism or ophthalmopathy (not recorded which). CDR3s include the opening cysteine and the closing phenylalanine or tryptophan. Each record gives: V gene, D gene, clone size, J gene, CDR3 DNA, CDR3 protein. The D gene is left open where the match is weak. Clone size is stated in some rows and not others, as once, few, many or a class when expanded.

V gene: TRBV20-1; D gene: TRBD2; clone size: few; J gene: TRBJ2-7; CDR3 DNA: TGCAGTGCGCCGGGGGTACTAGCGGGGGGGTTTTCCTACGAGCAGTACTTC; CDR3 protein: CSAPGVLAGGFSYEQYF
V gene: TRBV7-9; D gene: NA; clone size: few; J gene: TRBJ2-6; CDR3 DNA: TGCGCCAGCAGCCAGGCGGACAGCCCCTCTGGGGCCAACGTCCTGACTTTC; CDR3 protein: CASSQADSPSGANVLTF
V gene: TRBV29-1; D gene: NA; clone size: NA; J gene: TRBJ1-3; CDR3 DNA: TGCAGCATTAGACAGGTTGCTGGAAACACCATATATTTT; CDR3 protein: CSIRQVAGNTIYF
V gene: TRBV29-1; D gene: TRBD1; clone size: NA; J gene: TRBJ1-2; CDR3 DNA: TGCAGCGTTAGATCCGGGACAGGGGATCGTGGCTACACCTTC; CDR3 protein: CSVRSGTGDRGYTF
V gene: TRBV4-2; D gene: NA; clone size: NA; J gene: TRBJ1-6; CDR3 DNA: TGTGCCAGCAGCCACGGACAGAATAATTCACCCCTCCACTTT; CDR3 protein: CASSHGQNNSPLHF
V gene: TRBV20-1; D gene: NA; clone size: many; J gene: TRBJ2-2; CDR3 DNA: TGCAGTGCTAGTGCCTACGTCACCGGGGAGCTGTTTTTT; CDR3 protein: CSASAYVTGELFF
V gene: TRBV7-8; D gene: NA; clone size: few; J gene: TRBJ1-2; CDR3 DNA: TGTGCCAGCAGCTTAGAGGTTGCTAACTATGGCTACACCTTC; CDR3 protein: CASSLEVANYGYTF
V gene: TRBV20-1; D gene: TRBD2; clone size: NA; J gene: TRBJ2-6; CDR3 DNA: TGCAGTGCTAGTCAACTAGCGGGAGGACGATCCTCTGGGGCCAACGTCCTGACTTTC; CDR3 protein: CSASQLAGGRSSGANVLTF
V gene: TRBV5-1; D gene: NA; clone size: few; J gene: TRBJ2-7; CDR3 DNA: TGCGCCAGCAGCTTGGAACCGGGACGGAACTCCTACGAGCAGTACTTC; CDR3 protein: CASSLEPGRNSYEQYF
V gene: TRBV3-1; D gene: TRBD1; clone size: NA; J gene: TRBJ2-5; CDR3 DNA: TGTGCCAGCGCCCGGGACAGGGGAGAGACCCAGTACTTC; CDR3 protein: CASARDRGETQYF